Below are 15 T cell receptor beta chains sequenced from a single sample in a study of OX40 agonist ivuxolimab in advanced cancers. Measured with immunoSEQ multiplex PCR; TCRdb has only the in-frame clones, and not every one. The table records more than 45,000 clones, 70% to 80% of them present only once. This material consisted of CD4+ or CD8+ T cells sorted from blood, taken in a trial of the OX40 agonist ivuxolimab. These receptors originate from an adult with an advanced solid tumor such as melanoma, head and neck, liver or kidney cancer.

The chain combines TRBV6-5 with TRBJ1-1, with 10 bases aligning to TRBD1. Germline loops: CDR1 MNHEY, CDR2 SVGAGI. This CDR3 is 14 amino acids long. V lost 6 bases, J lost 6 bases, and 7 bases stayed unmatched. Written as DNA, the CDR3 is TGTGCCAGCAGCCCCGGGACAGGGGTTTCTGAAGCTTTCTTT. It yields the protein CASSPGTGVSEAFF.

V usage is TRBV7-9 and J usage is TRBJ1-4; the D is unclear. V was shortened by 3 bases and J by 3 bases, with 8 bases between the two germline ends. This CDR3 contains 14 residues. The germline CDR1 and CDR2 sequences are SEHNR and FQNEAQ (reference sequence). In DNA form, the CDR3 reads TGTGCCAGCAGCTTCGAAGCCGCTAATGAAAAACTGTTTTTT. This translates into CASSFEAANEKLFF. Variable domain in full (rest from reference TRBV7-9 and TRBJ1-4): DTGVSQNPRHKITKRGQNVTFRCDPISEHNRLYWYRQTLGQGPEFLTYFQNEAQLEKSRLLSDRFSAERPKGSFSTLEIQRTEQGDSAMYLCASSFEAANEKLFFGSGTQLSVL.

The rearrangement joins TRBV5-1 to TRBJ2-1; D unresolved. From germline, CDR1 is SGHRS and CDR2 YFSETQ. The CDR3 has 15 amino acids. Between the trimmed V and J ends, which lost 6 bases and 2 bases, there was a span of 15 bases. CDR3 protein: CASKPSGDTYNEQFF. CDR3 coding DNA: TGCGCCAGCAAACCCTCAGGAGATACCTACAATGAGCAGTTCTTC.

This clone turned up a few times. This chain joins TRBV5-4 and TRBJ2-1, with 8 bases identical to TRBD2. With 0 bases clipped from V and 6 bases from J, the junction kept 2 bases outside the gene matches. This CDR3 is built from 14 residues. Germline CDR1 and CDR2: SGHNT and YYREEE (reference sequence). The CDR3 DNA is TGTGCCAGCAGCTTGGGACGGGAGGGCAATGAGCAGTTCTTC. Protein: CASSLGREGNEQFF.

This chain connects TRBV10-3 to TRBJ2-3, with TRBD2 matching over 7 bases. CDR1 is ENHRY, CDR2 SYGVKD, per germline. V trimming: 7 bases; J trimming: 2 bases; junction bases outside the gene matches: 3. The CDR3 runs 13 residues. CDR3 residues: CAITGTNTDTQYF. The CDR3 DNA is TGTGCCATCACAGGGACTAACACAGATACGCAGTATTTT.

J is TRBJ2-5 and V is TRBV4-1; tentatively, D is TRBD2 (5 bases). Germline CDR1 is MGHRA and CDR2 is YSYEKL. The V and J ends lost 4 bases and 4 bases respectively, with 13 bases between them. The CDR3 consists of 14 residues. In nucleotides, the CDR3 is TGCGCCAGCAGCCCACTAGGAGTGGGAGAGACCCAGTACTTC. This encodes CASSPLGVGETQYF.

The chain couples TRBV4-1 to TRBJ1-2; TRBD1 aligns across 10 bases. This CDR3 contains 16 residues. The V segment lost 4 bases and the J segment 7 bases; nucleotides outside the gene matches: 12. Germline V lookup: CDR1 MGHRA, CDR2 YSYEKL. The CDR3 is CASSRGPGTGVGGYTF. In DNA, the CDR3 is TGCGCCAGCAGCCGCGGGCCCGGGACAGGGGTAGGTGGCTACACCTTC.

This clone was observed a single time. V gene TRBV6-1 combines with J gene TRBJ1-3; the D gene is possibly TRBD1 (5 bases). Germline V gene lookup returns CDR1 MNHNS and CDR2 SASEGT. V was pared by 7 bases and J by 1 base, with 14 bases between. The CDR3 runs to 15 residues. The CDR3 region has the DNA TGTGCCAGCAATAGGGACCGGAGATCTGGAAACACCATATATTTT. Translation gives CASNRDRRSGNTIYF.

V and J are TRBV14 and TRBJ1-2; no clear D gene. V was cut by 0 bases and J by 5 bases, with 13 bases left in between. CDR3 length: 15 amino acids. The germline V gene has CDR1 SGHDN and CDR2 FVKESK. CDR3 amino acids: CASSQDRNIRYGYTF. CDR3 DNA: TGTGCCAGCAGCCAAGATCGGAACATCCGGTATGGCTACACCTTC.

The CDR3 nucleotides read TGCGCCAGCAGCCATTCAGGGGGGGGATACGAGCAGTACTTC. It codes for CASSHSGGGYEQYF. J is TRBJ2-7 and V is TRBV4-1; D possibly matches TRBD1 or TRBD2 (7 bases each). CDR1 and CDR2 from the germline V gene are MGHRA and YSYEKL. V was shortened by 3 bases and J by 4 bases, with 13 bases between the two germline ends. CDR3 length: 14 amino acids.

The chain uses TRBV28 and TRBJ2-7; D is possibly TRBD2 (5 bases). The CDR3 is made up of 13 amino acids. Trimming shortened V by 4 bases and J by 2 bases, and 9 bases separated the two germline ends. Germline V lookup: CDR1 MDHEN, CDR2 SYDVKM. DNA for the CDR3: TGTGCCAGCAGTTCTAGGGAGCCCTACGAGCAGTACTTC. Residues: CASSSREPYEQYF.

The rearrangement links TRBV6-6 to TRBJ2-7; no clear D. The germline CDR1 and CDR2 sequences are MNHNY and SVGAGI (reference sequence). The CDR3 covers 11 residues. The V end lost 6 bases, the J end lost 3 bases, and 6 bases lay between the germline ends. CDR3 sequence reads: CASSTGYEQYF. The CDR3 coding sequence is TGTGCCAGCAGCACCGGCTACGAGCAGTACTTC.

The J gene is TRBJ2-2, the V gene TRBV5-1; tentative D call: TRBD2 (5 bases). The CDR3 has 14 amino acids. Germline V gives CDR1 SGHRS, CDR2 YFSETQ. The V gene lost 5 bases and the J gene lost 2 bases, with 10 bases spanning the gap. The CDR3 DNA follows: TGCGCCAGCAGGGTACTAGGAAACACCGGGGAGCTGTTTTTT. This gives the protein CASRVLGNTGELFF.

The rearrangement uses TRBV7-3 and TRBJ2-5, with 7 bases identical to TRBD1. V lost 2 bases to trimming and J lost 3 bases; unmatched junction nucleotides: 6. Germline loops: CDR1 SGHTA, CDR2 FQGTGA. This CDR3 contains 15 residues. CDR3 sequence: CASSLRSQGKETQYF. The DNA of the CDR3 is TGTGCCAGCAGCTTACGTTCACAGGGGAAAGAGACCCAGTACTTC.

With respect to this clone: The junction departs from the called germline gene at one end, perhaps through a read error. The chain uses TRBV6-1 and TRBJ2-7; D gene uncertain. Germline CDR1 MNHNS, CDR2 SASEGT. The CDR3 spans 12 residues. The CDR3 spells CASSELRGPGVW. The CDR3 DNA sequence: TGTGCCAGCAGTGAACTTCGAGGCCCTGGGGTTTGG.